This T cell receptor beta chain came from a study of CXCR4 blockade with PD-1 therapy in pancreatic cancer. CDR1 is MNHGY, CDR2 SAAAGT, per germline. The V gene lost 5 bases and the J gene lost 1 base, with 12 bases spanning the gap. The CDR3 length is 15 residues. In this sample, this clone turned up many times. The antigen is undetermined. Profiling relied on immunoSEQ multiplex PCR, and the TCRdb table lists in-frame clones only, not all of them. The sample has about 5,900 clones, less than 40% seen once. The archived tumor blocks came from patients without neoadjuvant therapy before resection. Notes on the study in general: Intratumoral clonality (mean 0.14) exceeded healthy blood (more than 0.045) but did not track survival. Sequencing covered TCRbeta chains only, not alpha chains. Convergent selection by common tumor antigens was suggested by nucleotide rearrangement counts.

The clonotype originates from a human donor with pancreatic ductal adenocarcinoma. This chain connects TRBV6-8 to TRBJ2-1; D may be TRBD2 (5 bases). Sample: tumor tissue. In DNA form, the CDR3 reads TGTGCCAGCAGTGTCGATAGGACTTCCTACAATGAGCAGTTCTTC. Amino acids: CASSVDRTSYNEQFF.